This record concerns one T cell receptor beta chain sequence. What it binds is unknown. The sample carries other DNA sequences with the same CDR3. Primers included in the PCR were 60 Vbeta and 13 Jbeta primers. Produced via immunoSEQ multiplex PCR; TCRdb's table is partial and in-frame only. Seen here are under 200,000 clones, roughly 75% observed once, and the top ten hold approximately 2.4%. This sample was taken from a study of cytomegalovirus exposure and HLA in healthy donors. The study, taken as a whole, reports: Sequencing artifact likely explains a cluster of highly shared sequence variants. Researchers reported that a few CMV-associated chains were confirmed in vitro as CMV antigen-specific. Later analysis identified around 15,000 TCR beta sequences associated with HLA alleles, using a false discovery rate threshold of 0.05.

Germline CDR1 LGHNA, CDR2 YSLEER. Trimming stripped 3 bases from V and 3 bases from J, with 8 bases between. The CDR3 sequence is 14 residues long. The specimen sequenced was PBMCs. The gene calls are TRBV4-3 and TRBJ1-4; D unclear. This sequence originates from a female donor in good health and CMV-seronegative. The CDR3 region has the DNA TGCGCCAGCAGCCAGGGTACAGCTAATGAAAAACTGTTTTTT. Its translation: CASSQGTANEKLFF.